This TCR beta chain was sequenced during a study of regulatory T cells in long-lasting Graves disease (dated by TCRdb to the early 2020s). For context, the study as a whole: Antithyroid drugs had been taken for less than 3 months by newly diagnosed Graves' disease patients. This study used TCR sequencing and RNA sequencing of peripheral blood to compare persistent Graves' disease patients against newly diagnosed Graves' disease patients. The study was conducted in China and was registered as a clinical trial. A total of around 33 samples were covered by TCR sequencing, comprising approximately 13 persistent and around 20 newly diagnosed Graves' disease patients. Broader findings and caveats from the paper: The authors acknowledged the small sample size as a limitation that may reduce accuracy. Persistent patients shared more public clonotypes among themselves (roughly 2,700) than newly diagnosed patients did (roughly 910). The study examined only peripheral blood because the primary lesion, thyroid tissue, could not be accessed. Compared with newly diagnosed patients, persistent Graves' disease patients had lower TCR Shannon entropy and fewer highly expanded clones, which suggests clonal expansion. Only the TCR beta chain was sequenced and analyzed.

The library was made by multiplex PCR. The instrument given in TCRdb is Illumina HiSeq 4000. iRepertoire HTBI primers and Arm-PCR amplification of CDR3 regions were used to construct TCR beta libraries. Before sequencing, the PCR products went through gel purification. The study's own analysis went as follows. Gene usage analysis of CDR3 amino acid clonotypes used the 62 TRBV and some 15 TRBJ segments found across samples. COPE and FqMerger were used to merge the filtered high-quality paired reads into contigs. BLAST was used to align contigs to IMGT TRBV, TRBD and TRBJ reference genes, and CDR3 was defined according to IMGT. Highly expanded clones were defined as clonotypes with a frequency above 0.1%. Repertoire diversity was measured by Shannon entropy, and V-J evenness by the Gini coefficient. A clonotype was considered public if more than one individual shared it. TCRdb reprocessed the public reads (quality trimming at Q25 with fastp, clone calling with MiXCR) and kept in-frame beta chains. Identical CDR3 proteins give one entry, which carries the most common genes and DNA. For this entry, the V and J calls and clone size follow TCRdb and not the study's own pipeline. For this sample there are 350,000 to 500,000 distinct CDR3 sequences; roughly 15% appear just once. Jointly, the top ten make up around a tenth of the sample.

Comments on this clonotype: Its antigen remains unidentified. No quality values exist for individual bases; no much larger clone is one base distant.

This specimen's time point label, per the study, means: newly diagnosed GD, antithyroid drugs for less than 3 months. For both TCR sequencing and RNA sequencing, RNA was extracted from PBMCs in TRIzol. The diagnosis of Graves' disease followed American Thyroid Association guidelines. Recruitment of patients was carried out at an endocrinology department in Xi'an, China. Each patient gave 9 to 10 milliliters of peripheral blood, collected in an EDTA anticoagulant tube. Ficoll Paque Plus density gradient separation was used to isolate PBMCs, and no further T cell sorting was done. An Agilent 2100 Bioanalyzer and agarose gel were used to assess RNA quality, and a NanoDrop 2000 was used to measure RNA concentration. This sample also belongs to another study, concerning T cells in Graves' hyperthyroidism and ophthalmopathy. Taken from the second paper: Stable Graves' hyperthyroidism was defined as the absence of progression to ophthalmopathy over 18 months of follow-up. The hyperthyroidism patients were between 18 and 65 years old and newly diagnosed, with a disease duration of less than 2 months. Exclusion was applied to patients with uncontrolled infections, other autoimmune diseases, pregnancy or lactation. Diagnoses were based on clinical symptoms, serum thyroxine and TRAb, thyroid ultrasound and orbital computed tomography. The first round of RT-PCR for the TCR CDR3 was performed with the HTBI primer set and the Qiagen OneStep RT-PCR kit. Blood samples also contained most of the expanded thyroid clonotypes (frequency above 0.001), which suggests that blood repertoires may reflect thyroid immune responses. A 13 V-J signature model separated ophthalmopathy from stable hyperthyroidism, with 87.88% sensitivity and about 81% specificity in cross-validation and 80%/75% in testing. In validation, progression to ophthalmopathy was predicted by the model with 55% to 71% sensitivity and 72% to 85% specificity, a median of approximately 7.1 months before onset. To identify TCR V-J signatures that set the groups apart, the researchers used a discovery cohort of 100 patients, made up of under 45 with Graves' ophthalmopathy and some 58 with stable Graves' hyperthyroidism. Prospective prediction of ophthalmopathy was tested in an independent validation cohort of fewer than 20 hyperthyroidism patients and approximately 17 patients who later progressed to ophthalmopathy. For training and testing, the 110 or so patients in the discovery cohort were randomly divided in a 7:3 ratio. Thyroid tissue and blood T-cell repertoires from more than five Graves' hyperthyroidism patients were also compared in the study. Once sampling was done, hyperthyroidism patients were given methimazole at a starting dose of 30 mg daily, whereas ophthalmopathy patients were given high-dose intravenous methylprednisolone. Libraries were constructed in a second round of multiplex PCR, after which size selection and purification were carried out. The libraries were sequenced on an Illumina HiSeq2000 using paired-end 100 bp reads. SOAPnuke was used to process the raw data, removing reads that contained adapters or uncalled bases, had a mean Phred below 15, or lacked an exact match to the constant primer or identifier. COPE v1.2.5 was used to merge high-quality paired reads, and clonotypes were defined as unique nucleotide sequences. MiTCR v1.1 was used to align clonotypes to the IMGT TRBV, TRBD and TRBJ reference segments. The analysis included only V-J combinations with a frequency above 0.0001, which together covered over 98% of the repertoires. The TCS score was defined as F50 (clonal expansion) divided by E x V (chaos), with BLOSUM62-based TCRdist calculated between CDR3 peptides within each V-J. Welch's t-statistics and random forest reduced around 550 V-J features to about 12, which were used in a naive Bayes classifier (R e1071). No statistical method was used to set the sample size in advance, and investigators knew the group allocation. The paper reports TCR Vbeta CDR3 sequencing of 140 or so peripheral blood samples: over 40 ophthalmopathy, roughly 80 hyperthyroidism and 17 progressor patients.

The origin of this receptor is a woman aged 25 to 45 with Graves disease. Donor details come from another sample of the same person, matched by shared clones. The sequencing used peripheral blood mononuclear cells (PBMCs), collected at new diagnosis, from a patient treated with antithyroid drugs.

The DNA sequence reads TGTGCCATCAACGGGGACACCTCCGAAGCTTTCTTT. Its translation reads: CAINGDTSEAFF. The V and J genes are TRBV10-3 and TRBJ1-1; possibly the D gene is TRBD1, per 6 matching bases. CDR1 and CDR2 are read off the germline V gene as ENHRY and SYGVKD. Inclusive of the bounding cysteine and phenylalanine, the CDR3 is 12 residues long. The read is trimmed to its CDR3 DNA, 36 bases read in frame from base 1. A distance of 14 bases separates the germline ends of V and J, which lose 7 bases and 8 bases respectively.